This passage covers 2 T cell receptor beta chains from one sample sequenced in a study of identical twins. From the 5' RACE reads, TCRdb called clonotypes with MiXCR, one entry per CDR3 protein. The sample consists of 400,000 to 500,000 distinct CDR3 sequences, about 18% of them appearing once. Material for sequencing was naive T cells sorted from blood. The receptors were gathered from a man over 45 in good health.

In its sample, this clonotype was seen a few times. The chain is built from TRBV18 and TRBJ2-1, with unresolved D. Germline V gene sequence: CDR1 KGHSH, CDR2 LQKENI. Trimming stripped 3 bases from V and 9 bases from J, with 18 bases between. The CDR3 length is 15 residues. The DNA of the CDR3 is TGTGCCAGCTCACCTCATTCAGGAACGAGAAGTGAGCAGTTCTTC. Its translation is CASSPHSGTRSEQFF.

This clonotype showed up just a few times. J is TRBJ2-7 and V is TRBV20-1; 7 bases fit TRBD2. Germline trimming cut 5 bases from V and 1 base from J; bases unmatched to any gene: 8. Germline CDR1 and CDR2: DFQATT and SNEGSKA (reference sequence). The CDR3 has 14 residues. CDR3 sequence (DNA): TGCAGTGCTCATCGAGCGGGGTCATCCTACGAGCAGTACTTC. Translating gives CSAHRAGSSYEQYF.